These 23 T cell receptor beta chains were all obtained from the same sample, sequenced in a study of human T cells and chemical hapten exposure. The time point is: patch test 3, about 24 weeks after DPC sensitization. The treatment denotes: therapeutic diphenylcyclopropenone sensitization with weekly scalp DPC. Each CDR3 protein gets one entry after TCRdb re-called the RACE reads with MiXCR. The sample shows 100,000 to 150,000 distinct CDR3 sequences, around 11% of them seen only once. Sample: whole blood, taken in connection with sensitization to the hapten diphenylcyclopropenone (DPC). The receptors originated from a woman aged 45-65 years with alopecia areata. Some clones in this sample may be carry-over from other donors' samples.

In this sample, this clonotype turned up many times. The chain has TRBV20-1 and TRBJ2-7; 8 bases match TRBD1. The length of the CDR3 is 14 residues. Per the germline V gene, CDR1 is DFQATT and CDR2 is SNEGSKA (reference sequence). V trimming: 6 bases; J trimming: 4 bases; junction bases outside the gene matches: 11. The CDR3 nucleotides are TGCAGTGCCCTGGACCGGGACAGGCTTTACGAGCAGTACTTC. Translation: CSALDRDRLYEQYF.

CDR3 sequence: CASSQPRGPQETQYF. The CDR3, as DNA: TGTGCCAGCAGCCAACCAAGGGGGCCCCAAGAGACCCAGTACTTC. This chain connects TRBV3-1 to TRBJ2-5, with 7 bases aligning to TRBD1. The length of the CDR3 is 15 residues. The germline V gene has CDR1 LGHDT and CDR2 YNNKEL (reference sequence). Losses at the gene ends were 2 bases for V and 1 base for J; bases not matched to a gene: 4.

This chain links TRBV4-1 with TRBJ1-4; a possible D gene is TRBD1 (6 bases). The CDR3 covers 16 residues. The germline V and J ends were trimmed by 7 bases and 0 bases, with 15 bases remaining between them. CDR1 and CDR2 from the germline V gene are MGHRA and YSYEKL. DNA of the CDR3: TGCGCCAGCAACGTACAGGGAGGAGCAACTAATGAAAAACTGTTTTTT. Translating it yields CASNVQGGATNEKLFF.

Points on this clonotype: At one of its ends the junction is not consistent with the germline gene, which may arise from a read error. This chain joins TRBV7-9 and TRBJ1-5; 7 nucleotides line up with TRBD1. CDR3 size: 16 residues. CDR1 is SEHNR, CDR2 FQNEAQ, per germline (reference sequence). The CDR3 is CASSLYSGTANHPQHF. CDR3 nucleotides: TGTGCCAGCAGCCTCTATTCTGGGACAGCTAATCATCCCCAGCATTTT.

This clonotype was seen a few times. The rearrangement joins TRBV18 to TRBJ1-1; tentatively, D is TRBD1 (5 bases). The CDR3 spans 11 residues. CDR1 and CDR2 from the germline V gene are KGHSH and LQKENI. V lost 4 bases to trimming and J lost 8 bases, with 8 bases between them. CDR3 region: CASSRGLEAFF. The CDR3 bases are TGTGCCAGCTCACGGGGACTGGAAGCTTTCTTT.

The chain has TRBV28 and TRBJ2-3; TRBD2 aligns across 8 bases. V gave up 7 bases and J gave up 7 bases; unmatched junction bases: 16. CDR3 length: 16 residues. Germline CDR1 is MDHEN and CDR2 is SYDVKM. The CDR3 bases are TGTGCCAGCACCTCCTTGGTAATAGCGGGAATATATACGCAGTATTTT. Residues: CASTSLVIAGIYTQYF. Using reference TRBV28 and TRBJ2-3 for the parts outside the CDR3, the full variable domain is DVKVTQSSRYLVKRTGEKVFLECVQDMDHENMFWYRQDPGLGLRLIYFSYDVKMKEKGDIPEGYSVSREKKERFSLILESASTNQTSMYLCASTSLVIAGIYTQYFGPGTRLTVL.

This clonotype showed up many times. The chain joins TRBV6-2 or TRBV6-3 to TRBJ2-1; a possible D gene is TRBD1 (5 bases). Looked up from germline, CDR1 is MNHEY and CDR2 is SVGEGT. Trimming shortened V by 4 bases and J by 8 bases, and 12 bases separated the two germline ends. The length of the CDR3 is 13 residues. CDR3 nucleotide sequence: TGTGCCAGCAGTTTGGGGCGCGTCGATGAGCAGTTCTTC. The encoded protein is CASSLGRVDEQFF.

This clonotype showed up just a few times. This chain uses TRBV5-1 with TRBJ2-1; D is possibly TRBD2 (6 bases). The ends were cut back, 2 bases at V and 7 bases at J, with 16 bases in the middle. Germline CDR1 and CDR2: SGHRS and YFSETQ. This CDR3 is built from 15 residues. CDR3 in DNA: TGCGCCAGCAGCTTTACCGGGACTCCGGTTAATGAGCAGTTCTTC. Translated, it gives CASSFTGTPVNEQFF.

This clonotype was seen many times. A junction end diverges from the germline sequence, so it may reflect a read error. J is TRBJ1-3 and V is TRBV12-3 or TRBV12-4; D is ambiguous. This CDR3 contains 13 residues. CDR3 DNA sequence: TGTGCCAGCAGTTTAGGGTTGACTTCGGGATGGAATTTT. As protein: CASSLGLTSGWNF.

This clonotype was recorded a few times. The V call is TRBV6-1, the J call TRBJ2-7; D might be TRBD2 (5 bases). The CDR3 runs to 15 residues. Deletions cut 1 base from V and 3 bases from J, with 13 bases between. Germline V lookup: CDR1 MNHNS, CDR2 SASEGT. CDR3 in amino acids: CASSEVEGRGYEQYF. Written as DNA, the CDR3 is TGTGCCAGCAGTGAAGTCGAGGGCAGAGGCTACGAGCAGTACTTC.

This clonotype has more than one count but fewer than ten. V gene TRBV6-5 combines with J gene TRBJ2-2; D not resolved. CDR3 length equals 12 residues. Trimming removed 0 bases from V and 7 bases from J, with 3 bases in between. Germline assignment: CDR1 MNHEY and CDR2 SVGAGI. In nucleotides, the CDR3 is TGTGCCAGCAGTTACTCTGGCGGGGAGCTGTTTTTT. Encoded protein: CASSYSGGELFF.

Note on this clonotype: A much larger clone lies one base from this, so it may be a read error. The genes are TRBV18 and TRBJ2-3, with 8 bases identical to TRBD2. The CDR3 runs 14 residues. Per the germline V gene, CDR1 is KGHSH and CDR2 is LQKENI. DNA of the CDR3: TGTGTCAGCTCACCAGTCCTAGCGGGAGATACGCAGTATTTT. Its protein is CVSSPVLAGDTQYF. Using reference TRBV18 and TRBJ2-3 for the parts outside the CDR3, the full variable domain is NAGVMQNPRHLVRRRGQEARLRCSPMKGHSHVYWYRQLPEEGLKFMVYLQKENIIDESGMPKERFSAEFPKEGPSILRIQQVVRGDSAAYFCVSSPVLAGDTQYFGPGTRLTVL.

This clonotype was observed a few times. The rearrangement uses TRBV9 and TRBJ1-1, with D uncertain. Trimming removed 2 bases from V and 1 base from J, with 6 bases in between. This CDR3 is built from 13 residues. Germline V CDR1 and CDR2: SGDLS, YYNGEE. The chain's CDR3 is CASSVTPNTEAFF. For the CDR3, the DNA is TGTGCCAGCAGCGTCACCCCGAACACTGAAGCTTTCTTT.

There are many counts of this clonotype. The chain links TRBV9 to TRBJ2-3; D tentatively reads TRBD1 or TRBD2 (5 bases each). Between the trimmed V and J ends, which lost 0 bases and 0 bases, there was a span of 11 bases. Germline V lookup: CDR1 SGDLS, CDR2 YYNGEE. The CDR3 spans 16 residues. The CDR3 region has the DNA TGTGCCAGCAGCGTAGTTGGGACCCATAGCACAGATACGCAGTATTTT. Encoded protein: CASSVVGTHSTDTQYF.

This clonotype was seen a few times. The chain recombines TRBV5-1 with TRBJ2-3, with TRBD2 matching over 8 bases. The ends lost 5 bases at V and 4 bases at J; junction bases unmatched: 6. This CDR3 spans 14 amino acids. CDR1 and CDR2 (germline): SGHRS, YFSETQ. CDR3 protein: CASSRLAGSDTQYF. In DNA, the CDR3 is TGCGCCAGCAGTCGGCTAGCGGGCTCAGATACGCAGTATTTT. The full variable domain, completed using reference TRBV5-1 and TRBJ2-3, is KAGVTQTPRYLIKTRGQQVTLSCSPISGHRSVSWYQQTPGQGLQFLFEYFSETQRNKGNFPGRFSGRQFSNSRSEMNVSTLELGDSALYLCASSRLAGSDTQYFGPGTRLTVL.

The table lists this clonotype with many counts. The chain combines TRBV6-5 with TRBJ2-2, with TRBD2 as a possible D gene (7 bases). Germline assignment: CDR1 MNHEY and CDR2 SVGAGI. The CDR3 extends over 17 amino acids. V gave up 2 bases and J gave up 3 bases, with 16 bases separating them. CDR3: CASSYPLQGGDTGELFF. The CDR3 DNA reads TGTGCCAGCAGTTACCCCTTACAGGGAGGGGACACCGGGGAGCTGTTTTTT.

This clonotype was observed many times. The rearrangement uses TRBV12-3 or TRBV12-4 and TRBJ1-4; TRBD1 might be the D (6 bases). Trimming shortened V by 2 bases and J by 8 bases, and 18 bases separated the two germline ends. The CDR3 contains 16 residues. The CDR3 here is CASSLFVGAGDEKLFF. As DNA, the CDR3 is TGTGCCAGCAGTTTATTCGTGGGGGCAGGGGACGAAAAACTGTTTTTT.

This clonotype was observed a handful of times. J is TRBJ2-3 and V is TRBV29-1, with D perhaps being TRBD1 or TRBD2 (7 bases each). Germline CDR1 is SQVTM and CDR2 is ANQGSEA. V was shortened by 7 bases and J by 2 bases, with 16 bases between the two germline ends. This CDR3 is 14 amino acids long. CDR3 nucleotides: TGCAGCGCCAGGGGGAGGGCTTTCACAGATACGCAGTATTTT. Protein sequence: CSARGRAFTDTQYF.

At least ten counts were recorded for this clonotype. The DNA of the CDR3 is TGCAGTGCCGCCACTAGCGGGAACTACGAGCAGTACTTC. Translated: CSAATSGNYEQYF. The chain combines TRBV20-1 with TRBJ2-7; 10 positions agree with TRBD2. The CDR3 runs to 13 residues. The ends lost 6 bases at V and 3 bases at J; junction bases unmatched: 5. CDR1 and CDR2 (germline): DFQATT, SNEGSKA (reference sequence).

J is TRBJ1-1 and V is TRBV14; the match to TRBD1 covers 7 bases. From germline, CDR1 is SGHDN and CDR2 FVKESK. The CDR3 spans 15 residues. V dropped 3 bases and J dropped 6; count of bases not matched to a gene: 10. CDR3 protein: CASSHTGARGAEAFF. The DNA of the CDR3 is TGTGCCAGCAGCCATACAGGGGCGAGGGGAGCTGAAGCTTTCTTT.

This clonotype appeared many times. The chain couples TRBV5-1 to TRBJ2-7; 9 nucleotides line up with TRBD1. V shed 7 bases, J shed 5 bases, and the junction held 10 bases outside the gene matches. The CDR3 runs to 14 residues. Germline assignment: CDR1 SGHRS and CDR2 YFSETQ. CDR3 DNA: TGCGCCAGCTATGCTGCGGGACAGGGTGACGAGCAGTACTTC. Amino acids: CASYAAGQGDEQYF.

This clonotype was counted only a few times. The CDR3 spells CASSYSISGEQFF. CDR3 DNA: TGTGCCAGCAGTTACTCTATTAGCGGTGAGCAGTTCTTC. The V gene is TRBV6-2 or TRBV6-3, the J gene TRBJ2-1, with D tentatively TRBD2 (6 bases). V was shortened by 0 bases and J by 9 bases, with 9 bases between the two germline ends. The V gene's germline CDR1 is MNHEY and CDR2 SVGEGT. The CDR3 covers 13 residues.

The CDR3 spells CASSFGQVGEAFF. The CDR3 DNA sequence: TGTGCCAGCAGCTTCGGACAGGTCGGAGAAGCTTTCTTT. V is TRBV11-2 and J is TRBJ1-1, with 7 bases identical to TRBD1. This CDR3 is 13 amino acids long. Germline CDR1 is SGHAT and CDR2 is FQNNGV. Unmatched junction bases numbered 6, after V lost 3 bases and J lost 8 bases.